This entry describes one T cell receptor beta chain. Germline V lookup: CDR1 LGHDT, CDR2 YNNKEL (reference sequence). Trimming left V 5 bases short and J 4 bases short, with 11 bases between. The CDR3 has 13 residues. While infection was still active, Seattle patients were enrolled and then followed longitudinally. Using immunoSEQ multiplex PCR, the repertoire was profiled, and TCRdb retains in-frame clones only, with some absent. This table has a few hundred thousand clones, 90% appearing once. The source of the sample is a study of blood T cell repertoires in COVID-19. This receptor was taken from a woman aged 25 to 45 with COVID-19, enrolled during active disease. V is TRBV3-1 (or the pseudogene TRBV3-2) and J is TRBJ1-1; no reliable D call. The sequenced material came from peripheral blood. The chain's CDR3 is CASSTTSGTEAFF. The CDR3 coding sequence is TGTGCCAGCAGCACAACAAGCGGCACTGAAGCTTTCTTT.